This entry lists 9 T cell receptor beta chains sequenced from one sample in a study of shared clonotypes between healthy human individuals. Naive CD8 cells lacked CD45RO, underwent positive selection for CCR7 and left out terminally differentiated effector memory CD45RA+ cells. Here immunoSEQ multiplex PCR was the method, and the copy in TCRdb shows in-frame clones only, minus some. There are over 750,000 clones in the sample; 96% occur only once, and less than 0.25% lies in the top ten. The sample comprised naive CD8+ T cells sorted from blood. These receptors all stem from a young man in good health.

This chain links TRBV21-1 with TRBJ2-7; TRBD2 is the table's D call and was not checked against the DNA. TRBV21-1 is labeled a pseudogene. CDR3 length equals 22 residues. CDR3 region: CASSKAGGPGTNRFTCDGEQYF. The CDR3 DNA sequence: TGTGCCAGCAGCAAAGCGGGTGGACCCGGGACTAACAGATTTACGTGTGATGGGGAGCAGTACTTC.

This clone appeared a single time. Within the sample, other DNA sequences also encode this same CDR3. The CDR3 loop reads CSVGGSGTGNEQFF. In nucleotides, the CDR3 is TGCAGCGTTGGGGGTAGCGGGACGGGGAATGAGCAGTTCTTC. The V call is TRBV29-1, the J call TRBJ2-1, with TRBD2 matching over 8 bases. The V gene end was trimmed by 4 bases and the J gene end by 7 bases; junction bases not matched to a gene: 9. Germline CDR1 reads SQVTM; CDR2 reads ANQGSEA. This CDR3 contains 14 residues.

This chain links TRBV4-1 with TRBJ2-7; 10 positions match TRBD2. The CDR3 is 14 residues long. Germline-derived CDR1 and CDR2 are MGHRA and YSYEKL. The trim removed 3 bases at V and 4 bases at J, leaving 3 bases unmatched. The CDR3 bases are TGCGCCAGCAGCCAGCTAGCGGGAGTGTACGAGCAGTACTTC. Its protein is CASSQLAGVYEQYF.

This rearrangement joins TRBV18 to TRBJ2-2; no clear D gene. The CDR3 has 11 residues. Trimming removed 2 bases at V and 7 bases at J, with 2 bases between. Germline V gene sequence: CDR1 KGHSH, CDR2 LQKENI. This chain's CDR3 is CASSPSGELFF. DNA of the CDR3: TGTGCCAGCTCACCAAGCGGGGAGCTGTTTTTT.

The V call is TRBV29-1, the J call TRBJ1-2; tentative D call: TRBD1 (5 bases). In germline, CDR1 is SQVTM, CDR2 ANQGSEA. The CDR3 covers 16 residues. Trimming stripped 7 bases from V and 3 bases from J, with 24 bases between. CDR3 region: CSARLVAGTADYGYTF. As DNA, the CDR3 is TGCAGCGCACGGCTAGTTGCCGGGACGGCGGACTATGGCTACACCTTC.

The chain carries TRBV27 and TRBJ2-7; 10 positions agree with TRBD1. V lost 3 bases to trimming and J lost 2 bases; unmatched junction nucleotides: 4. The germline V gene has CDR1 MNHEY and CDR2 SMNVEV (reference sequence). This CDR3 is built from 15 residues. CDR3 DNA: TGTGCCAGCAGTTTTCTGGGACAGGGGACCTACGAGCAGTACTTC. Amino acid sequence: CASSFLGQGTYEQYF.

The rearrangement joins TRBV28 to TRBJ2-1; TRBD2 agrees at 7 bases. The CDR3 covers 16 residues. After removal of 4 bases from V and 4 bases from J, the junction contained 10 bases not matched to a gene. CDR1 MDHEN and CDR2 SYDVKM come from the germline V gene. CDR3 residues: CASSSPRGRVYNEQFF. For the CDR3, the DNA is TGTGCCAGCAGTTCCCCCCGCGGGAGAGTTTACAATGAGCAGTTCTTC.

This chain connects TRBV5-5 to TRBJ2-2; possibly TRBD2 for D (5 bases). The germline V gene has CDR1 SGHKS and CDR2 YYEKEE (reference sequence). The CDR3 is made up of 17 amino acids. The V end lost 1 base, the J end lost 2 bases, and 15 bases lay between the germline ends. CDR3 amino acids: CASSLRLANLNTGELFF. As DNA, the CDR3 is TGTGCCAGCAGCTTGAGGCTAGCCAACCTCAACACCGGGGAGCTGTTTTTT.

V is TRBV5-4 and J is TRBJ1-1, with D maybe TRBD1 (6 bases). The CDR3 has 14 residues. The germline V gene has CDR1 SGHNT and CDR2 YYREEE (reference sequence). With 1 base removed from V and 4 bases from J, the gap between germline ends came to 11 bases. CDR3 bases: TGTGCCAGCAGCTTGACAGGGCATACCACTGAAGCTTTCTTT. It translates to CASSLTGHTTEAFF.